The 9 T cell receptor beta chains listed next were all sequenced from one sample in a study of response to subunit inactivated influenza vaccine. TCRdb redid the calling of the RT-PCR reads with MiXCR, one entry per CDR3 protein. The sample yields approximately 250,000 distinct CDR3 sequences, roughly an eighth seen once. This specimen was non-naive T cells sorted from PBMCs, taken less than 15 days before vaccination. The receptors come from a man in his fifties or sixties who received an inactivated influenza vaccine.

This clonotype was picked up a small number of times. The CDR3: CASSPRDTLAASTDTQYF. The CDR3 DNA sequence: TGTGCCAGCAGCCCACGAGACACACTAGCGGCTAGCACAGATACGCAGTATTTT. V is TRBV7-6 and J is TRBJ2-3; 8 bases agree with TRBD2. This CDR3 has 18 residues. From germline, CDR1 is SGHVS and CDR2 FNYEAQ. With 5 bases clipped from V and 0 bases from J, the junction kept 13 bases outside the gene matches.

There are a few counts of this clonotype. The chain joins TRBV7-9 to TRBJ1-2, with 9 nucleotides matching TRBD1. This CDR3 is 14 amino acids long. The trim removed 1 base at V and 6 bases at J, leaving 3 bases unmatched. Germline CDR1 reads SEHNR; CDR2 reads FQNEAQ (reference sequence). The CDR3 DNA reads TGTGCCAGCAGCTTAGTCGGGACAGGGAATGGCTACACCTTC. It codes for CASSLVGTGNGYTF. The full variable domain, completed using reference TRBV7-9 and TRBJ1-2, is DTGVSQNPRHKITKRGQNVTFRCDPISEHNRLYWYRQTLGQGPEFLTYFQNEAQLEKSRLLSDRFSAERPKGSFSTLEIQRTEQGDSAMYLCASSLVGTGNGYTFGSGTRLTVV.

In its sample, this clonotype was seen a few times. The chain employs TRBV18 and TRBJ2-3; D is ambiguous. This CDR3 region has 16 residues. Per germline, CDR1 KGHSH and CDR2 LQKENI. Trimming shortened V by 2 bases and J by 2 bases, and 14 bases separated the two germline ends. CDR3 DNA: TGTGCCAGCTCACCATTGGAAGCGATCAACACAGATACGCAGTATTTT. Amino acids: CASSPLEAINTDTQYF. Complete variable domain (other parts from reference TRBV18 and TRBJ2-3): NAGVMQNPRHLVRRRGQEARLRCSPMKGHSHVYWYRQLPEEGLKFMVYLQKENIIDESGMPKERFSAEFPKEGPSILRIQQVVRGDSAAYFCASSPLEAINTDTQYFGPGTRLTVL.

The chain uses TRBV7-9 and TRBJ2-1; 7 nucleotides align to TRBD2. Unmatched junction bases numbered 8, after V lost 8 bases and J lost 7 bases. The CDR3 spans 13 residues. Germline V gene data show CDR1 as SEHNR and CDR2 as FQNEAQ (reference sequence). The chain's CDR3 is CASGLLRENEQFF. The CDR3 DNA follows: TGTGCCAGCGGTCTTTTGCGGGAGAATGAGCAGTTCTTC.

This clonotype was counted only a few times. J is TRBJ2-2 and V is TRBV6-1; a possible D gene is TRBD1 (5 bases). Germline CDR1 reads MNHNS; CDR2 reads SASEGT. This CDR3 region has 13 residues. The V and J ends lost 2 bases and 8 bases respectively, with 9 bases between them. The DNA of the CDR3 is TGTGCCAGCAGTGAAAACAGGAAAGGGGAGCTGTTTTTT. Amino acids: CASSENRKGELFF.

The chain is built from TRBV9 and TRBJ2-1; 7 bases agree with TRBD2. Germline assignment: CDR1 SGDLS and CDR2 YYNGEE. There are 16 residues in the CDR3. Trimming at V came to 2 bases and at J to 3 bases, leaving 8 bases not matched to a gene. This chain's CDR3 is CASSVGGRALYNEQFF. For the CDR3, the DNA is TGTGCCAGCAGCGTTGGGGGGAGGGCCCTCTACAATGAGCAGTTCTTC.

The sample holds a few counts of this clonotype. The gene calls are TRBV19 and TRBJ1-1; D gene ambiguous. The CDR3 covers 11 residues. With 3 bases removed from V and 2 bases from J, the gap between germline ends came to 1 base. The V gene's germline CDR1 is LNHDA and CDR2 SQIVND (reference sequence). This chain's CDR3 is CASSINTEAFF. The CDR3 bases are TGTGCCAGTAGTATTAACACTGAAGCTTTCTTT.

J is TRBJ2-6 and V is TRBV4-2, with unresolved D. This CDR3 region has 16 residues. Germline V gene data show CDR1 as LGHNA and CDR2 as YNFKEQ. V lost 0 bases and J lost 0, with 6 bases in between. The CDR3 coding sequence is TGTGCCAGCAGCCAAGATCAGACCTCTGGGGCCAACGTCCTGACTTTC. Translation gives CASSQDQTSGANVLTF.

This clonotype was observed a handful of times. The chain has TRBV5-1 and TRBJ2-7, with 7 bases identical to TRBD2. Germline CDR1 SGHRS, CDR2 YFSETQ. The CDR3 runs 15 residues. With 7 bases clipped from V and 0 bases from J, the junction kept 10 bases outside the gene matches. CDR3 coding DNA: TGCGCCAGCGGTGCCGGCGGGGGTAGCTCCTACGAGCAGTACTTC. This encodes CASGAGGGSSYEQYF.